This is a list of T cell receptor beta chains from one sample in a study of blood T cells in healthy people across ages. Each CDR3 protein is one row after TCRdb ran MiXCR on the 5' RACE reads. The sample holds around 650,000 distinct CDR3 sequences; about 43% are singletons and the top ten take 30%. The sequenced sample consisted of blood. These receptors were taken from a man older than 75 in good health. Both conserved end residues are part of each CDR3. A D gene is named only where the DNA matches it firmly. Size is omitted from some rows. Given values are once, few, many or a class for expanded clones.

V	J	D	size	CDR3	DNA
TRBV12-3/TRBV12-4	TRBJ2-5	NA	few	CASSSRDPDDQETQYF	TGTGCCAGCAGTTCCCGGGACCCAGACGATCAAGAGACCCAGTACTTC
TRBV6-2/TRBV6-3	TRBJ2-3	NA	NA	CASSYGQGLTDTQYF	TGTGCCAGCAGTTACGGCCAGGGCCTCACAGATACGCAGTATTTT
TRBV18	TRBJ1-4	NA	once	CASSRTLGEEKLFF	TGTGCCAGCTCACGGACCTTGGGGGAGGAAAAACTGTTTTTT
TRBV2	TRBJ1-2	NA	NA	CASMRSSSNYGYTF	TGTGCCAGCATGAGGTCCAGCTCTAACTATGGCTACACCTTC
TRBV25-1	TRBJ2-2	TRBD1	NA	CASSATGTGVIGELFF	TGTGCCAGCAGTGCTACCGGGACAGGGGTTATCGGGGAGCTGTTTTTT
TRBV6-2/TRBV6-3	TRBJ2-1	NA	many	CASSYSRQGVNEQFF	TGTGCCAGCAGTTACTCGAGACAAGGAGTCAATGAGCAGTTCTTC
TRBV7-2	TRBJ2-7	NA	NA	CASIVTGTEQYF	TGTGCCAGCATCGTCACAGGGACCGAGCAGTACTTC
TRBV7-2	TRBJ2-4	TRBD2	NA	CASSVTSGGAWNIQYF	TGTGCCAGCAGCGTGACTAGCGGGGGGGCATGGAACATTCAGTACTTC
TRBV3-1	TRBJ2-1	TRBD2	NA	CASSYPGLGNNEQFF	TGTGCCAGCAGCTACCCGGGACTAGGTAACAATGAGCAGTTCTTC
TRBV20-1	TRBJ2-7	NA	NA	CSARDYRGRGHEQYF	TGCAGTGCTAGAGATTACCGGGGGCGGGGCCACGAGCAGTACTTC
TRBV11-2	TRBJ2-3	TRBD1	NA	CANSQQGAEADTQYF	TGTGCCAACAGCCAACAGGGGGCTGAGGCAGATACGCAGTATTTT
TRBV9	TRBJ2-5	TRBD2	NA	CASSVAAASGAQETQYF	TGTGCCAGCAGCGTAGCTGCGGCTAGCGGGGCTCAAGAGACCCAGTACTTC
TRBV7-9	TRBJ2-3	NA	NA	CASSPENTDTQYF	TGTGCCAGCAGCCCAGAAAATACGGATACGCAGTATTTT
TRBV20-1	TRBJ2-5	NA	NA	CSPLVTPQETQYF	TGCAGTCCGTTAGTGACACCGCAAGAGACCCAGTACTTC
TRBV7-2	TRBJ1-2	TRBD1	NA	CASRSRGTGDGYTF	TGTGCCAGCAGAAGCCGAGGGACAGGGGATGGGTACACCTTC
TRBV20-1	TRBJ2-2	NA	NA	CSARDQGGGATGELFF	TGCAGTGCTAGAGATCAAGGGGGGGGGGCCACCGGGGAGCTGTTTTTT
TRBV7-6	TRBJ2-1	TRBD2	NA	CASGPSGLYNEQFF	TGTGCCAGCGGGCCTAGCGGACTTTACAATGAGCAGTTCTTC
TRBV28	TRBJ1-2	NA	NA	CASSSPANYGYTF	TGTGCCAGCAGTTCTCCAGCTAACTATGGCTACACCTTC
TRBV11-2	TRBJ2-7	NA	NA	CASSFRSTSSSYEQYF	TGTGCCAGCAGCTTCCGCTCCACCTCCAGCTCCTACGAGCAGTACTTC
TRBV7-9	TRBJ2-1	NA	few	CASGVTYNEQFF	TGTGCCAGCGGAGTAACCTACAATGAGCAGTTCTTC
TRBV20-1	TRBJ2-7	NA	few	CSARYPGNIPKTYEQYF	TGCAGTGCTAGATACCCGGGGAACATCCCCAAAACCTACGAGCAGTACTTC
TRBV7-2	TRBJ1-6	NA	many	CASSWGEGLYNSPLHF	TGTGCCAGCAGCTGGGGGGAGGGGTTATATAATTCACCCCTCCACTTT
TRBV28	TRBJ2-1	NA	few	CASRLSRGPRPSIYNEQFF	TGTGCCAGCAGGTTAAGCAGGGGACCCAGACCGTCCATATACAATGAGCAGTTCTTC
TRBV7-2	TRBJ2-6	TRBD1	NA	CASSRHRGPGANVLTF	TGTGCCAGCAGTAGACACAGGGGGCCTGGGGCCAACGTCCTGACTTTC
TRBV20-1	TRBJ1-5	NA	NA	CSAVGGLTNQPQHF	TGCAGTGCGGTCGGGGGGTTAACTAATCAGCCCCAGCATTTT
TRBV4-1	TRBJ2-2	TRBD1	few	CASSRQGEVTGELFF	TGCGCCAGCAGCAGACAGGGGGAAGTCACCGGGGAGCTGTTTTTT
TRBV30	TRBJ1-6	NA	NA	CAWSGQDYSPLHF	TGTGCCTGGAGTGGACAGGACTATTCACCCCTCCACTTT
TRBV20-1	TRBJ2-1	TRBD2	NA	CSAIEGLAGKFF	TGCAGTGCCATAGAGGGACTAGCGGGAAAGTTCTTC